This T cell receptor (beta chain) was recorded in a study of blood T cell repertoires in COVID-19. In germline, CDR1 is SGHRS, CDR2 YFSETQ. Trimming took 0 bases from V and 4 from J; bases not matched to a gene: 4. The CDR3 sequence is 15 residues long. This clone was counted once. Only in-frame clones appear in the TCRdb table, and some are missing; sequencing was by immunoSEQ multiplex PCR. The top ten hold under 0.85% of the sample, which has more than 400,000 clones, about nine tenths seen once. The receptor comes from a woman in her late teens or twenties who had recovered from COVID-19. The sample comprised PBMCs or T cells enriched from blood (not recorded which). The rearrangement joins TRBV5-1 to TRBJ1-1; TRBD1 aligns across 9 bases. The CDR3 here is CASSLEGTGFTEAFF. The CDR3 DNA reads TGCGCCAGCAGCTTGGAGGGGACAGGGTTCACTGAAGCTTTCTTT. The full variable domain, in which reference TRBV5-1 and TRBJ1-1 provide the parts outside the CDR3, is KAGVTQTPRYLIKTRGQQVTLSCSPISGHRSVSWYQQTPGQGLQFLFEYFSETQRNKGNFPGRFSGRQFSNSRSEMNVSTLELGDSALYLCASSLEGTGFTEAFFGQGTRLTVV.